This TCR beta chain emerged from a study of T cell repertoires in cytomegalovirus infection. Background on the study: The authors relied on CMV epitopes, both recently identified HLA-C-restricted and well-studied HLA-B-restricted. Indicated by public TCR beta signatures were CMV infection and matching HLA type.

TCRdb ran MiXCR on the reads and lists one entry per CDR3 protein. The sample holds roughly 220,000 distinct CDR3 sequences, approximately 38% seen once. This clonotype was observed many times. Its specificity is not known. Study-level points and caveats: People with CMV and the relevant HLA were identified by cumulative public TCR beta family frequency. Dominating the ex vivo response were TCR beta clonotypes that were CMV-specific and HLA-C-restricted.

Per the germline V gene, CDR1 is SGHVS and CDR2 is FQNEAQ. This CDR3 is 15 amino acids long. V gave up 5 bases and J gave up 2 bases; unmatched junction bases: 5. Material: CD8+ T cells from cultured PBMCs, obtained from culture after CMV antigen stimulation. The sequence was collected from a human donor in good health (CMV status not recorded). Some clones in this sample may be carry-over from other donors' samples. V is TRBV7-8 and J is TRBJ2-5, with TRBD2 matching over 10 bases. In nucleotides, the CDR3 is TGTGCCAGCAGCCCCCGGACTAGCGGTCAAGAGACCCAGTACTTC. This codes for CASSPRTSGQETQYF.